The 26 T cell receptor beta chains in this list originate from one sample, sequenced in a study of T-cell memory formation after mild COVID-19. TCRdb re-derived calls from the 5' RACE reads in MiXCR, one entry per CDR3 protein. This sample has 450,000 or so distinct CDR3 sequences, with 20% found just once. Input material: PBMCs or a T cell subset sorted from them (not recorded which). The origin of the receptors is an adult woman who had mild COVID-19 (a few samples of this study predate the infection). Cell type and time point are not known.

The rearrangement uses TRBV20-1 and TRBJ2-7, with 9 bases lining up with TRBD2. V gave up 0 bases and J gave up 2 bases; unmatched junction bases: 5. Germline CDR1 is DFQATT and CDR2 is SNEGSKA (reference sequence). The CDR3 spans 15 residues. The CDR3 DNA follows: TGCAGTGCTAGAGATGGAGCGGGGGGACCCTACGAGCAGTACTTC. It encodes CSARDGAGGPYEQYF.

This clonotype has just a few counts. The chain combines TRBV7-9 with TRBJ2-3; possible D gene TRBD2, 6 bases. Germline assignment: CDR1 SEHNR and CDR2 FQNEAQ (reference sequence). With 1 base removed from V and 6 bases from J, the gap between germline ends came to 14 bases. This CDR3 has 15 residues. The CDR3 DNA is TGTGCCAGCAGCTTAGGCACTAGCCGGTGGGATACGCAGTATTTT. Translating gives CASSLGTSRWDTQYF.

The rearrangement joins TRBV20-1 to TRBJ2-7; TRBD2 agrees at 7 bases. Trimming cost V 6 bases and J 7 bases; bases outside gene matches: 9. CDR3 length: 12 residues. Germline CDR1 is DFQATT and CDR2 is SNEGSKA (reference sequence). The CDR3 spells CSASTSVGEQYF. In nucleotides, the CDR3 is TGCAGTGCCAGTACTAGCGTCGGGGAGCAGTACTTC.

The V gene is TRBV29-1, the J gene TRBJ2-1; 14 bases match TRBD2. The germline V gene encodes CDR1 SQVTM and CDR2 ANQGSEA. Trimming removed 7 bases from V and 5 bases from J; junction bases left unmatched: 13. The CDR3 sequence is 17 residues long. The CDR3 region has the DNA TGCAGCGCAGAGGGACTAGCGGGAGTGGTAGCCGACAATGAGCAGTTCTTC. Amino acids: CSAEGLAGVVADNEQFF.

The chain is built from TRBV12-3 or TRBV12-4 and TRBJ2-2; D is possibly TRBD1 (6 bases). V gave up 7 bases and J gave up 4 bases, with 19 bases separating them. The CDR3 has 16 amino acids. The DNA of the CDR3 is TGTGCCAGCACCAACCACACAGGGTTCGCCACCGGGGAGCTGTTTTTT. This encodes CASTNHTGFATGELFF.

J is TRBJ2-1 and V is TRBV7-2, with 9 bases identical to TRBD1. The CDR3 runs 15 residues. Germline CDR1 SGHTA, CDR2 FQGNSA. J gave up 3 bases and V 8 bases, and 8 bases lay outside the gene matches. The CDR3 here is CASSIVGQGYNEQFF. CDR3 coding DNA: TGTGCCAGCTCCATCGTGGGACAGGGCTACAATGAGCAGTTCTTC.

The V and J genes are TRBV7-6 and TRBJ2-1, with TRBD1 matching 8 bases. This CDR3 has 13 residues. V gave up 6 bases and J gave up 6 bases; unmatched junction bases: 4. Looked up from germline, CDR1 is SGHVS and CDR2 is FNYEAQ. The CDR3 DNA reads TGTGCCAGCAGGTCCGACAGGGGCAATGAGCAGTTCTTC. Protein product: CASRSDRGNEQFF.

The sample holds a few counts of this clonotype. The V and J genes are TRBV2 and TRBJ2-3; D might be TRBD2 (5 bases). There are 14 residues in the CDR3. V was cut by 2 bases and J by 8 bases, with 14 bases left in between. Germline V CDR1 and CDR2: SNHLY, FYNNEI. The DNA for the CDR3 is TGTGCCAGCAGTGAAAGCGACGGGGTGGGTACGCAGTATTTT. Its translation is CASSESDGVGTQYF.

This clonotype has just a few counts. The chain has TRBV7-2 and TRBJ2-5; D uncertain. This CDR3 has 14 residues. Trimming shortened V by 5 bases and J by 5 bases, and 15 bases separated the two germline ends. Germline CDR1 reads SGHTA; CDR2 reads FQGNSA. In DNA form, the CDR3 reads TGTGCCAGCAGCCCCTGGATAATTGAGGAGACCCAGTACTTC. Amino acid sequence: CASSPWIIEETQYF.

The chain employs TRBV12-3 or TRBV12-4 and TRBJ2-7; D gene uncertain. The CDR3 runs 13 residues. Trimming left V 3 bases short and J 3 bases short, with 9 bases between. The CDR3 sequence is CASSFKGGYEQYF. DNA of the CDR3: TGTGCCAGCAGTTTTAAGGGCGGCTACGAGCAGTACTTC.

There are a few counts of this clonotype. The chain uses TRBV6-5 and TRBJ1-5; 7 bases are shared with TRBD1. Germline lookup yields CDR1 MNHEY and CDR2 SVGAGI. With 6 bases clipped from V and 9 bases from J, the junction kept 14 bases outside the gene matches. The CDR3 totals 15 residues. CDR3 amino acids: CASSSGTARSWPQHF. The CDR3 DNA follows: TGTGCCAGCAGCTCCGGGACAGCCCGCTCGTGGCCCCAGCATTTT.

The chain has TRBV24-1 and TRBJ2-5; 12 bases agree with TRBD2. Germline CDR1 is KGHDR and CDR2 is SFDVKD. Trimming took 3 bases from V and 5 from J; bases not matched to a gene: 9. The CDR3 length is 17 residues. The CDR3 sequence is CATSDARLAGDRETQYF. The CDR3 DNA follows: TGTGCCACCAGTGATGCAAGACTAGCGGGAGATCGGGAGACCCAGTACTTC.

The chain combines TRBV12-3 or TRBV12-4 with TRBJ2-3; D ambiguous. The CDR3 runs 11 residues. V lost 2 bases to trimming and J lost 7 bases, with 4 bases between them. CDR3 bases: TGTGCCAGCAGTTTACACAATACGCAGTATTTT. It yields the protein CASSLHNTQYF.

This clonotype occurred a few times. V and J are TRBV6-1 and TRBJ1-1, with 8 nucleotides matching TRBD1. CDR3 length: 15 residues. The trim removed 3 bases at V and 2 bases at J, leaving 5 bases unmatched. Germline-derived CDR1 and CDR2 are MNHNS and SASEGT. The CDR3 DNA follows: TGTGCCAGCAGTGATCAGGGGGCCACAAACACTGAAGCTTTCTTT. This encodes CASSDQGATNTEAFF.

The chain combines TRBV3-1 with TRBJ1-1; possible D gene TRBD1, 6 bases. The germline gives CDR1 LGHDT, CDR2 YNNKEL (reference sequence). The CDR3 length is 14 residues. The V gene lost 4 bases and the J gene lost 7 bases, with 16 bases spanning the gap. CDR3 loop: CASSRRGQSDEAFF. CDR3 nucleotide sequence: TGTGCCAGCAGCCGTAGAGGACAGAGTGATGAAGCTTTCTTT.

CDR3 in amino acids: CASSLAGGEGKETQYF. Written as DNA, the CDR3 is TGTGCCAGCAGCTTAGCCGGAGGGGAAGGTAAAGAGACCCAGTACTTC. The chain has TRBV7-9 and TRBJ2-5; maybe TRBD2 (6 bases). V lost 0 bases and J 3 bases, leaving 14 bases between the germline ends. The CDR3 length is 16 residues. Germline assignment: CDR1 SEHNR and CDR2 FQNEAQ (reference sequence).

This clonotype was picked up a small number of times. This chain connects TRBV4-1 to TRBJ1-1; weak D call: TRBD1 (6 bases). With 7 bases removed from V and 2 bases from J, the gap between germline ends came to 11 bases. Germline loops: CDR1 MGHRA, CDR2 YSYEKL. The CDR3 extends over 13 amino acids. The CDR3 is CASTLQGNTEAFF. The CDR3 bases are TGCGCCAGCACTCTACAGGGAAACACTGAAGCTTTCTTT.

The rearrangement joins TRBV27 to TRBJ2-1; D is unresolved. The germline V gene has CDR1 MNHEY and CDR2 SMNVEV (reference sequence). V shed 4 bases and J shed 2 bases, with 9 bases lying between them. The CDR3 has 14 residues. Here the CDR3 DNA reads TGTGCCAGCAGTTCGAGTCTCGCCTACAATGAGCAGTTCTTC. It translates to CASSSSLAYNEQFF.

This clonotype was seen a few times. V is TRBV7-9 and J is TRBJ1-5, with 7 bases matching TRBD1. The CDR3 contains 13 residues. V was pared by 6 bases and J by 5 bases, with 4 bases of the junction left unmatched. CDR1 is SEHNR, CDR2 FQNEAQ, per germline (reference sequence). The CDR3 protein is CASSFQGDQPQHF. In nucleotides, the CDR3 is TGTGCCAGCAGTTTTCAGGGGGATCAGCCCCAGCATTTT. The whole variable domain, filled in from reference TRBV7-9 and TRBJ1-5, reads DTGVSQNPRHKITKRGQNVTFRCDPISEHNRLYWYRQTLGQGPEFLTYFQNEAQLEKSRLLSDRFSAERPKGSFSTLEIQRTEQGDSAMYLCASSFQGDQPQHFGDGTRLSIL.

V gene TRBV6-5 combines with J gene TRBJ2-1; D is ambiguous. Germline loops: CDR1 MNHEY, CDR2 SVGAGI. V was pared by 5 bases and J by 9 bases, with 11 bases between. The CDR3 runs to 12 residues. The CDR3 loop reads CASSHRMSEQFF. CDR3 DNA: TGTGCCAGCAGTCACCGGATGAGTGAGCAGTTCTTC.

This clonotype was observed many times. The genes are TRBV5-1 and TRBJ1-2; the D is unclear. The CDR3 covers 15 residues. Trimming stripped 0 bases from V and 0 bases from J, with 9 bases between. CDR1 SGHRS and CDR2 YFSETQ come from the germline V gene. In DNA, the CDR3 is TGCGCCAGCAGCTTGGATCTACGTTCTAACTATGGCTACACCTTC. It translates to CASSLDLRSNYGYTF.

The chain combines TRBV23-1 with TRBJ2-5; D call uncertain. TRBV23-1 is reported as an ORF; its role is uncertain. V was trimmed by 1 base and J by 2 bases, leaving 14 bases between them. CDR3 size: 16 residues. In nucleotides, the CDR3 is TGCGCCAGCAGTCAATTTATCCTGGATAGACAAGAGACCCAGTACTTC. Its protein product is CASSQFILDRQETQYF.

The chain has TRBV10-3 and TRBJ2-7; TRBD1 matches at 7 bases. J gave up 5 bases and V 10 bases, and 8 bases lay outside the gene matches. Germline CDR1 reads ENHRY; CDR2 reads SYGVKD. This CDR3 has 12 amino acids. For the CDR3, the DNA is TGTGCCACCCTCGACAGGGCTAACGAGCAGTACTTC. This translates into CATLDRANEQYF.

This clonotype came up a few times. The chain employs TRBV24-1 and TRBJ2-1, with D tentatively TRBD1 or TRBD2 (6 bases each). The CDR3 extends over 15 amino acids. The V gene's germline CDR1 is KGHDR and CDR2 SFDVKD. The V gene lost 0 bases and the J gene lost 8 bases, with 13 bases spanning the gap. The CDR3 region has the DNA TGTGCCACCAGTGATTTGCGGGGGCCCTCGGATGAGCAGTTCTTC. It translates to CATSDLRGPSDEQFF.

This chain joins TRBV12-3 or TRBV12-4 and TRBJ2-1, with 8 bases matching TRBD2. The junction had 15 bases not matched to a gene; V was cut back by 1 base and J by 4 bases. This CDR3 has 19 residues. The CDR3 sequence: CASSLGVAGIITPYNEQFF. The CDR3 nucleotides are TGTGCCAGCAGTTTAGGGGTAGCGGGGATTATAACCCCTTACAATGAGCAGTTCTTC.

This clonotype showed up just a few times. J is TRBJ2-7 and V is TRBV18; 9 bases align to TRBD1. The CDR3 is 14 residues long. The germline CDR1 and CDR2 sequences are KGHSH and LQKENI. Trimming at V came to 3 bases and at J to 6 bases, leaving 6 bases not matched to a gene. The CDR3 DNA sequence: TGTGCCAGCTCACCCGGGACAGGGATCTCCGAGCAGTACTTC. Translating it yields CASSPGTGISEQYF.